The 31 T cell receptor beta chains below all came from one sample that was sequenced in a study of type 1 and type 2 diabetes patients. PCR was run on genomic DNA. The TCR beta CDR3 region was amplified using 30 forward and 13 reverse primers. Via MiXCR, TCRdb re-called the multiplex PCR reads, giving one row per CDR3 protein. The sample shows 280,000 or so distinct CDR3 sequences, roughly 44% of them seen only once. The sequencing sample was made of peripheral blood mononuclear cells (PBMCs). These TCRs come from a man younger than 35 with type 2 diabetes.

On this clonotype: A much larger clonotype is one base distant, so this may be a read error. A read error is likely, as this CDR3 ends without the conserved phenylalanine or tryptophan. The CDR3: CAISGLAGETQYL. The CDR3 DNA reads TGTGCCATCAGTGGACTAGCGGGAGAGACCCAGTACCTC. This chain connects TRBV10-3 to TRBJ2-5; 10 bases map to TRBD2. The V segment lost 4 bases and the J segment 4 bases; nucleotides outside the gene matches: 0. The germline V gene has CDR1 ENHRY and CDR2 SYGVKD. This CDR3 is 13 amino acids long.

Ten or more counts support this clonotype. The rearrangement uses TRBV19 and TRBJ2-7, with D perhaps TRBD1 or TRBD2 (5 bases each). The CDR3 consists of 13 residues. V was cut by 4 bases and J by 0 bases, with 7 bases left in between. Germline V CDR1 and CDR2: LNHDA, SQIVND (reference sequence). CDR3 DNA sequence: TGTGCCAGTAGTACAGGGAGCTCCTACGAGCAGTACTTC. Encoded protein: CASSTGSSYEQYF.

The chain employs TRBV6-2 or TRBV6-3 and TRBJ2-3; weak D call: TRBD1 (6 bases). V shed 2 bases and J shed 9 bases, with 9 bases lying between them. The germline V gene encodes CDR1 MNHEY and CDR2 SVGEGT. The CDR3 totals 12 residues. CDR3 sequence: CASSYPQGTQYF. CDR3 coding DNA: TGTGCCAGCAGTTACCCCCAGGGGACGCAGTATTTT.

The chain recombines TRBV19 with TRBJ2-5, with 10 nucleotides matching TRBD1. Trimming removed 6 bases from V and 5 bases from J; junction bases left unmatched: 9. CDR1 and CDR2 (germline): LNHDA, SQIVND (reference sequence). This CDR3 is built from 15 residues. Here the CDR3 DNA reads TGTGCCAGTAGGGGGGGGACAGGGGTAAGGGAGACCCAGTACTTC. This encodes CASRGGTGVRETQYF.

A few counts support this clonotype. This chain joins TRBV7-8 and TRBJ2-3; perhaps TRBD1 as D (5 bases). Trimming removed 1 base at V and 3 bases at J, with 8 bases between. The CDR3 runs 14 residues. Per the germline V gene, CDR1 is SGHVS and CDR2 is FQNEAQ. DNA for the CDR3: TGTGCCAGCAGCTTAGTATCAGGGACAGATACGCAGTATTTT. Residues: CASSLVSGTDTQYF.

In its sample, this clonotype was seen a few times. The chain links TRBV6-6 to TRBJ1-2; D might be TRBD1 (5 bases). This CDR3 is 11 amino acids long. CDR1 is MNHNY, CDR2 SVGAGI, per germline (reference sequence). Trimming stripped 10 bases from V and 2 bases from J, with 8 bases between. The CDR3 loop is CATGRNYGYTF. The CDR3 coding sequence is TGTGCCACGGGGCGGAACTATGGCTACACCTTC.

The chain combines TRBV7-3 with TRBJ2-5, with a weak D call TRBD1 (6 bases). The J call is uncertain, as TRBJ2-1 better fits the DNA end. CDR1 and CDR2 from the germline V gene are SGHTA and FQGTGA. The CDR3 has 13 residues. Here the CDR3 reads CASRPTGGSEQFF. DNA for the CDR3: TGTGCCAGCAGACCGACAGGAGGTTCTGAGCAGTTCTTC.

J is TRBJ2-1 and V is TRBV19, with a possible D match to TRBD2 (6 bases). The CDR3 is 18 residues long. CDR1 is LNHDA and CDR2 is SQIVND in the germline V gene (reference sequence). V was pared by 2 bases and J by 4 bases, with 21 bases between. CDR3 region: CASSISPLPGLLYNEQFF. The CDR3, as DNA: TGTGCCAGTAGTATATCTCCCTTGCCGGGACTTCTATACAATGAGCAGTTCTTC.

J is TRBJ2-1 and V is TRBV7-3; 12 positions agree with TRBD2. The V and J ends lost 5 bases and 8 bases, in that order; junction bases with no gene match: 10. This CDR3 spans 16 amino acids. Germline CDR1 and CDR2: SGHTA and FQGTGA. For the CDR3, the DNA is TGTGCCAGCAGCCCGGGACTAGCGGGCAGTCCCCATGAGCAGTTCTTC. Its translation is CASSPGLAGSPHEQFF.

This chain links TRBV6-5 with TRBJ1-2, with D unresolved. The V gene lost 11 bases and the J gene lost 3 bases, with 13 bases spanning the gap. The CDR3 loop spans 12 amino acids. Germline values: CDR1 MNHEY, CDR2 SVGAGI. The CDR3 loop reads CAALSRDYGYTF. Here the CDR3 DNA reads TGTGCCGCGCTCTCGAGGGACTATGGCTACACCTTC.

This clonotype has only a few counts. CDR3 loop: CATSEPQTYNEQFF. DNA of the CDR3: TGTGCCACCAGTGAACCCCAAACCTACAATGAGCAGTTCTTC. This sequence joins TRBV24-1 and TRBJ2-1; D call uncertain. CDR3 size: 14 residues. Germline CDR1 reads KGHDR; CDR2 reads SFDVKD. V shed 4 bases and J shed 2 bases, with 8 bases lying between them.

J is TRBJ1-1 and V is TRBV27; maybe TRBD1 (6 bases). V dropped 6 bases and J dropped 7 bases, with 12 bases sitting between them. The CDR3 totals 12 residues. Per the germline V gene, CDR1 is MNHEY and CDR2 is SMNVEV (reference sequence). The CDR3 is CASSPRGNEAFF. DNA of the CDR3: TGTGCCAGCAGCCCGAGGGGGAATGAAGCTTTCTTT.

The chain's CDR3 is CASSLDAQPQHF. The CDR3 DNA reads TGTGCCAGCAGCTTAGATGCTCAGCCCCAGCATTTT. This chain joins TRBV7-8 and TRBJ1-5; D is unresolved. V lost 1 base and J 6 bases, leaving 4 bases between the germline ends. Germline V lookup: CDR1 SGHVS, CDR2 FQNEAQ. The CDR3 loop spans 12 amino acids. Drawing the rest from reference TRBV7-8 and TRBJ1-5, the complete variable domain is GAGVSQSPRYKVAKRGQDVALRCDPISGHVSLFWYQQALGQGPEFLTYFQNEAQLDKSGLPSDRFFAERPEGSVSTLKIQRTQQEDSAVYLCASSLDAQPQHFGDGTRLSIL.

This clonotype turned up a few times. This rearrangement joins TRBV7-6 to TRBJ2-7, with 10 bases aligning to TRBD1. The CDR3 is made up of 15 amino acids. J lost 5 bases, V lost 3 bases, and 7 bases had no gene match. Germline values: CDR1 SGHVS, CDR2 FNYEAQ. The CDR3 spells CASSLPRTGGDEQYF. CDR3 sequence (DNA): TGTGCCAGCAGCTTGCCCCGGACAGGGGGGGACGAGCAGTACTTC.

The J gene is TRBJ2-5, the V gene TRBV12-5; TRBD2 matches at 8 bases. CDR1 LGHNT and CDR2 FRNRAP come from the germline V gene. J was trimmed by 6 bases and V by 7 bases; bases with no gene match: 10. There are 14 residues in the CDR3. CDR3 region: CASAPSGSEKTQYF. CDR3 DNA sequence: TGTGCTAGTGCTCCCAGCGGGAGTGAGAAGACCCAGTACTTC.

This clonotype was detected a few times. The chain employs TRBV11-2 and TRBJ2-7; TRBD1 is a possible D gene (5 bases). This CDR3 has 15 residues. The V and J ends lost 10 bases and 1 base respectively, with 20 bases between them. The germline V gene has CDR1 SGHAT and CDR2 FQNNGV. The CDR3 sequence: CAISSDSSGSYEQYF. The DNA for the CDR3 is TGTGCCATCAGTTCCGACTCTTCAGGGTCCTACGAGCAGTACTTC. Full variable domain (rest looked up from reference TRBV11-2 and TRBJ2-7): EAGVAQSPRYKIIEKRQSVAFWCNPISGHATLYWYQQILGQGPKLLIQFQNNGVVDDSQLPKDRFSAERLKGVDSTLKIQPAKLEDSAVYLCAISSDSSGSYEQYFGPGTRLTVT.

This chain links TRBV5-1 with TRBJ2-2; D ambiguous. The CDR3 loop spans 12 amino acids. Trimming removed 1 base from V and 8 bases from J, with 6 bases in between. Germline CDR1 reads SGHRS; CDR2 reads YFSETQ. CDR3 DNA sequence: TGCGCCAGCAGCTTGTCAGTGGGGGAGCTGTTTTTT. Translating gives CASSLSVGELFF.

This chain connects TRBV5-1 to TRBJ1-2; possible D gene TRBD1, 6 bases. The germline gives CDR1 SGHRS, CDR2 YFSETQ. This CDR3 contains 15 residues. Trimming pared 1 base from V and 3 bases from J, leaving 13 bases between. The CDR3 nucleotides read TGCGCCAGCAGCTTGTCTGGGGGCGCGTACTATGGCTACACCTTC. The encoded protein is CASSLSGGAYYGYTF.

The J gene is TRBJ2-1, the V gene TRBV7-2; D possibly corresponds to TRBD1 (6 bases). The CDR3 totals 16 residues. The V end was cut by 4 bases, the J end by 2 bases, with 15 bases between. Germline V CDR1 and CDR2: SGHTA, FQGNSA. Here the CDR3 DNA reads TGTGCCAGCAGCTCGGCTGACAGGTTCCCCTACAATGAGCAGTTCTTC. Its translation is CASSSADRFPYNEQFF.

This clonotype was found many times. CDR3 nucleotide sequence: TGTGCCATCAGTGAGTCGGCTAGCGGGGAGGAGACCCAGTACTTC. Translating gives CAISESASGEETQYF. The chain uses TRBV10-3 and TRBJ2-5, with 9 bases identical to TRBD2. V was pared by 0 bases and J by 5 bases, with 4 bases of the junction left unmatched. Looked up from germline, CDR1 is ENHRY and CDR2 is SYGVKD. The CDR3 runs 15 residues.

The gene calls are TRBV20-1 and TRBJ2-5, with 10 bases that match TRBD1. V shed 6 bases, J shed 0 bases, and the junction held 4 bases outside the gene matches. The CDR3 extends over 14 amino acids. From germline, CDR1 is DFQATT and CDR2 SNEGSKA (reference sequence). CDR3 sequence (DNA): TGCAGTGCGGACAGGGGGGTGGACCAAGAGACCCAGTACTTC. Translation gives CSADRGVDQETQYF.

The chain recombines TRBV12-3 or TRBV12-4 with TRBJ2-5; no firm D call. CDR3 length: 13 residues. Trimming removed 1 base at V and 1 base at J, with 4 bases between. CDR3 loop: CASSLVGQETQYF. CDR3 nucleotide sequence: TGTGCCAGCAGTTTAGTCGGCCAAGAGACCCAGTACTTC.

The sample holds one count of this clonotype. Mismatch with germline at one junction end may stem from a read error. The genes are TRBV2 and TRBJ2-5; the D gene is possibly TRBD1 (7 bases). CDR1 is SNHLY, CDR2 FYNNEI, per germline. This CDR3 region has 16 residues. CDR3 in amino acids: CASSWRDRSYQGTQYF. CDR3 coding DNA: TGTGCCAGCAGTTGGAGGGACAGATCGTACCAAGGGACCCAGTACTTC.

This sequence joins TRBV6-1 and TRBJ2-5, with a possible D match to TRBD2 (6 bases). V dropped 5 bases and J dropped 5 bases, with 18 bases sitting between them. The germline V gene encodes CDR1 MNHNS and CDR2 SASEGT. The CDR3 contains 15 residues. CDR3 in amino acids: CASSFTGLFSETQYF. The CDR3 DNA is TGTGCCAGCAGTTTCACGGGACTCTTCTCGGAGACCCAGTACTTC.

This chain connects TRBV20-1 to TRBJ2-3; 7 bases fit TRBD2. The CDR3 consists of 15 residues. CDR1 is DFQATT and CDR2 is SNEGSKA in the germline V gene (reference sequence). The J segment lost 2 bases and the V segment lost 6 bases, leaving 11 bases of the junction unmatched. The CDR3 region is CSAPWAGDVTDTQYF. The DNA of the CDR3 is TGCAGTGCCCCTTGGGCGGGAGACGTCACAGATACGCAGTATTTT.

The chain links TRBV7-8 to TRBJ1-1; 11 positions agree with TRBD1. V trimming: 2 bases; J trimming: 3 bases; junction bases outside the gene matches: 8. Per germline, CDR1 SGHVS and CDR2 FQNEAQ. This CDR3 is 17 amino acids long. Written as DNA, the CDR3 is TGTGCCAGCAGCTTACAGGACAGGGGGCGTTTTCACACTGAAGCTTTCTTT. Translation gives CASSLQDRGRFHTEAFF.

The chain recombines TRBV7-3 with TRBJ2-5; TRBD2 matches at 8 bases. TRBJ2-1 explains the end of the DNA better; the J call may be wrong. CDR3 length: 18 amino acids. From germline, CDR1 is SGHTA and CDR2 FQGTGA. The CDR3 DNA reads as TGTGCCAGCAGCTCCTACGACCCCCGGGCGGGAGGTCGCAATGAGCAGTTCTTC. It translates to CASSSYDPRAGGRNEQFF.

The chain uses TRBV2 and TRBJ1-6; 8 bases align to TRBD1. This CDR3 has 14 amino acids. The V gene's germline CDR1 is SNHLY and CDR2 FYNNEI. The junction had 9 bases not matched to a gene; V was cut back by 7 bases and J by 10 bases. CDR3 nucleotides: TGTGCCAGCATTACAGACAGGGGCGGGTCACCCCTCCACTTT. Protein: CASITDRGGSPLHF.

This clonotype was seen a handful of times. An end of the junction differs from the germline gene, which may be a read error. The chain employs TRBV19 and TRBJ1-5; D remains ambiguous. Germline loops: CDR1 LNHDA, CDR2 SQIVND (reference sequence). The CDR3 is 10 residues long. Written as DNA, the CDR3 is TGTGCCAGTAGTATCTTGACATTGGATTTT. Translation gives CASSILTLDF.

The table lists this clonotype with a few counts. This sequence joins TRBV7-2 and TRBJ2-5; no definite D call. Near its end, the DNA agrees better with TRBJ2-7, so the J call may be wrong. The germline CDR1 and CDR2 sequences are SGHTA and FQGNSA. The CDR3 covers 13 residues. CDR3 sequence: CASRPNADYEQYF. The CDR3 DNA sequence: TGTGCCAGCCGTCCTAACGCAGACTACGAGCAGTACTTC.

As for this clonotype: One junction end disagrees with the germline gene, perhaps due to a read error. The J gene is TRBJ2-3, the V gene TRBV7-3; D call uncertain. CDR1 and CDR2 from the germline V gene are SGHTA and FQGTGA. The CDR3 is made up of 17 amino acids. For the CDR3, the DNA is TGTGCTAGCAGCTTAGGCCCTGAAGGGCTAGGCACAGATACGCAGTATTTT. It translates to CASSLGPEGLGTDTQYF.